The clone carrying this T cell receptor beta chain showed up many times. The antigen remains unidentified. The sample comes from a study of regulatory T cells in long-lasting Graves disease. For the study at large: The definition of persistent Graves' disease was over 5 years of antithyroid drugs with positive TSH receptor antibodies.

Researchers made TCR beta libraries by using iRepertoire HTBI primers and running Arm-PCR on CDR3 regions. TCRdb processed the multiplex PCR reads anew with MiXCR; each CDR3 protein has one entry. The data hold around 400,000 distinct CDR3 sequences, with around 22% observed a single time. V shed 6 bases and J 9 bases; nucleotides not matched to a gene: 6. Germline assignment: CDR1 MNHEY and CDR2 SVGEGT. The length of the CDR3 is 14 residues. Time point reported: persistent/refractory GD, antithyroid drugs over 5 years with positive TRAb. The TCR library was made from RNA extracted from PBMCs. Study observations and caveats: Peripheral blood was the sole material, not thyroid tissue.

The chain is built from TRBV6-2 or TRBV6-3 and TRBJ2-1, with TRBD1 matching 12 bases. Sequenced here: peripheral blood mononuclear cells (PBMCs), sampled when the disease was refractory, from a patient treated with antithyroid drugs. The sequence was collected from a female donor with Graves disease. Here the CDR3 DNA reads TGTGCCAGCAGGTCGGGACAGGGGGCTTTTGAGCAGTTCTTC. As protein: CASRSGQGAFEQFF.